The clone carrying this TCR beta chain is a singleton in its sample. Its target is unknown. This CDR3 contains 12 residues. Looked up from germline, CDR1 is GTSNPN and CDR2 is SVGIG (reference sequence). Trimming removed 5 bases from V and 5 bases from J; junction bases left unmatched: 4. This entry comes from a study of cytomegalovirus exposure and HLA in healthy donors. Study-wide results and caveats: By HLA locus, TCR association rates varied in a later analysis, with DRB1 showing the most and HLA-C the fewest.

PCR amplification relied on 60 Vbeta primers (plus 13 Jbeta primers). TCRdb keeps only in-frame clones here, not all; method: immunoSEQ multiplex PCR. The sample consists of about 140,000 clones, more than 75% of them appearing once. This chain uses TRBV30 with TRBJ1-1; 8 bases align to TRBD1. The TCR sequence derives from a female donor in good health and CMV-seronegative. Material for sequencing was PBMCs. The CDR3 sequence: CAWDRGGTEAFF. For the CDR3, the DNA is TGTGCCTGGGACAGGGGAGGGACTGAAGCTTTCTTT.